This record covers a single TCR beta chain. Its antigen is unidentified. These data belong to a study of CD8 T cells in Susac syndrome. The study's findings and limits: As the study acknowledged, the number of individuals who were part of its TCR sequencing and HLA analysis was relatively small.

The CDR3 sequence is 14 residues long. Trimming left V 6 bases short and J 3 bases short, with 15 bases between. Germline assignment: CDR1 MGHRA and CDR2 YSYEKL. Random hexamers were used to reverse transcribe about 0.45 to 1 ug of RNA. Across 54 Vbeta and 13 Jbeta, TCR beta CDR3 was amplified with immunoSEQ multiplex PCR. TCRdb re-derived calls from the immunoSEQ multiplex PCR reads in MiXCR, one entry per CDR3 protein. The sample carries roughly 44,000 distinct CDR3 sequences, 93% recorded once. The authors carried out high-throughput sequencing of TCR beta. They applied it to CD8+ and CD4+ T cells obtained from blood. TEMRA cells were FACS-enriched, with CD8+ and CD4+ T cells isolated negatively.

The chain has TRBV4-1 and TRBJ2-7; no definite D call. The receptor's source is a human donor in good health. Sequencing used CD8+ T cells from PBMCs. CDR3 DNA sequence: TGCGCCAGCAGTCCCGGCGGCAACATCTACGAGCAGTACTTC. This translates into CASSPGGNIYEQYF.